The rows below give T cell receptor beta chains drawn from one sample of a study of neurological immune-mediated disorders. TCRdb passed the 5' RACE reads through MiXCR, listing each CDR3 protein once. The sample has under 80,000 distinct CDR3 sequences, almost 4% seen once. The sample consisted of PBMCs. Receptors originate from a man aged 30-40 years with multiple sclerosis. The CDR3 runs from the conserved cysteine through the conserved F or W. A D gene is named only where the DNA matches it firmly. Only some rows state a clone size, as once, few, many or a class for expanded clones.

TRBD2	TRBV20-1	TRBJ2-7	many	TGCAGTGCTAGAGATCAGCTAGCGGGGGACCACTACGAGCAGTACTTC	CSARDQLAGDHYEQYF
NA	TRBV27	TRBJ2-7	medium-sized	TGTGCCAGCAGTTTATCCTACTTTTCGAGCTCCTACGAGCAGTACTTC	CASSLSYFSSSYEQYF
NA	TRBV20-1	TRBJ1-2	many	TGCAGTGCTAGGGCCTCGGGGGGGGGTGGCTATGGCTACACCTTC	CSARASGGGGYGYTF
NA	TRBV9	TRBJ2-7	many	TGTGCCAGCAGCGCCGGGCTAGGAGCCTACGAGCAGTACTTC	CASSAGLGAYEQYF
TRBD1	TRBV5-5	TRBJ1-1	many	TGTGCCAGCAGCCCGCAGGGGGGGCGCGAGATTGAAGCTTTCTTT	CASSPQGGREIEAFF
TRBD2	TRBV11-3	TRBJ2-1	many	TGTGCCAGCAGCTTAGGCGGGACTAGCGGGGGTAGGGAGCAGTTCTTC	CASSLGGTSGGREQFF
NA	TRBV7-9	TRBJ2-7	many	TGTGCCAGCAGCTTAGCGCGGATCGCGGACTACGAGCAGTACTTC	CASSLARIADYEQYF
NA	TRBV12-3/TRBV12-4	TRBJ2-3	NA	TGTGCCAGCAGCAAAGCAGGGGGGACAGATACGCAGTATTTT	CASSKAGGTDTQYF
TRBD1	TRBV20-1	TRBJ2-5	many	TGCAGTGCGCTACCGGGACAGGGGTCAGAGACCCAGTACTTC	CSALPGQGSETQYF
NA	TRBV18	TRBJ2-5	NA	TGTGCCAGCTCACCATACGGTGAACAAGAGACCCAGTACTTC	CASSPYGEQETQYF
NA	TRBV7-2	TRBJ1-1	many	TGTGCCAGCAGCCCCTGGACCAGAGTCACTGAAGCTTTCTTT	CASSPWTRVTEAFF
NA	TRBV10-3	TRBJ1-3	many	TGTGCCATCAGTGAGTCGACGCAGGGTCACACCATATATTTT	CAISESTQGHTIYF
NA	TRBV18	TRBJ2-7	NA	TGTGCCAGCTCACCACCACGAGAGCGGGTCATGTTATTGGAGCAGTACTTC	CASSPPRERVMLLEQYF
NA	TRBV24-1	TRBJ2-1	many	TGTGCCACCAGTGACACAACCGCGGGACAAAGCTCCTACAATGAGCAGTTCTTC	CATSDTTAGQSSYNEQFF
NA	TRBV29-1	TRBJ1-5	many	TGCAGCGTTGAAAGCCCGAGCAATCAGCCCCAGAATTTT	CSVESPSNQPQNF
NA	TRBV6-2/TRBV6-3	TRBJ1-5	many	TGTGCCAGCAGCCTCGGGACGGACAATCAGCCCCAGAATTTT	CASSLGTDNQPQNF
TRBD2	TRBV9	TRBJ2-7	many	TGTGCCAGCAGCGAAGAAGCGGGGGGGCCATCCTACGAGCAGTACTTC	CASSEEAGGPSYEQYF
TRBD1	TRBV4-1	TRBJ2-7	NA	TGCGCCAGCAGCCAACCGGGACAGGGACGCTACGAGCAGTACTTC	CASSQPGQGRYEQYF
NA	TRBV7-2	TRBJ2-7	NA	TGTGCCAGCAGCACCGGACAGCGCACTGGCGAGCAGTACTTC	CASSTGQRTGEQYF
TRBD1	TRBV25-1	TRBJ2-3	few	TGTGCCAGCAGTGAAAAGGGACAGGGGGTTCCAGATACGCAGTATTTT	CASSEKGQGVPDTQYF
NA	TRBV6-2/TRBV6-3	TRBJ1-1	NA	TGTGCCAGCAGTCCCCGTGAGGGGGAAGCTTTCTTT	CASSPREGEAFF
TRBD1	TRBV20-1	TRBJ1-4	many	TGCAGTGCAAACGGGGACAGCTCTAATGAAAAACTGTTTTTT	CSANGDSSNEKLFF
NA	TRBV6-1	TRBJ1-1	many	TGTGCCAGCAGTGAAGCCCTTGGGTCCTTT	CASSEALGSF
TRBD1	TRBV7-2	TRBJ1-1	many	TGTGCCAGCAGCTCCCGGACAGGAGAAGCTTTCTTT	CASSSRTGEAFF
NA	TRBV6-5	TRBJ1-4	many	TGTGCCAGCAGTTACGGAGCAGATAATGAAAAACTGTTTTTT	CASSYGADNEKLFF
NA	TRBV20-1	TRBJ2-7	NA	TGCAGTGCTAACGGTATCCTCTACGAGCAGTACTTC	CSANGILYEQYF
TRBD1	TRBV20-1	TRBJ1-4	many	TGCAGTGCTAAATCAGGACAGGGGGCAACTAATGAAAAACTGTTTTTT	CSAKSGQGATNEKLFF
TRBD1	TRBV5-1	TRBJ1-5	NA	TGCGCCAGCAGCAGCAGACAGGGGATGAGCAATCAGCCCCAGAATTTT	CASSSRQGMSNQPQNF
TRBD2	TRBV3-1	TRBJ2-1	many	TGTGCCAGCAGCCAAGGACTAGCGAATGAGCAGTTCTTC	CASSQGLANEQFF
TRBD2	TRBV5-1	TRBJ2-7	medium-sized	TGCGCCAGCAGCTTAAAGCGGGAGATGCACGAGCAGTACTTC	CASSLKREMHEQYF
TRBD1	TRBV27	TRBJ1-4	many	TGTGCCAGCAGTCCCGGGACAGGGTATAATGAAAAACTGTTTTTT	CASSPGTGYNEKLFF
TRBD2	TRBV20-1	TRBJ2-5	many	TGCAGTGCCCCAGTGGGGCTAGCGGGGGTGGGGACCCAGTACTTC	CSAPVGLAGVGTQYF
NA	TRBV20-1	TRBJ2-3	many	TGCAGTGCTAGAGATCCGGGGGCGGGGAGCACAGATACGCAGTATTTT	CSARDPGAGSTDTQYF
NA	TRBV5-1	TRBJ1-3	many	TGCGCCAGCAGCTGGTATGTAGCGTTCTCTGGAAACACCATATATTTT	CASSWYVAFSGNTIYF
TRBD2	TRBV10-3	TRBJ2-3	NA	TGTGCCATCAGTGCATCCAACGGGGGGGATACGCAGTATTTT	CAISASNGGDTQYF
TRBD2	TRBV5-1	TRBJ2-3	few	TGCGCCAGCAGCTTGTTCAGCGGGGGGGCAGCAGATACGCAGTATTTT	CASSLFSGGAADTQYF
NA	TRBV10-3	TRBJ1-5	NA	TGTGCCATCAGTGAGTACGTTTATGGACAGAATTTTAGCAATCAGCCCCAGCATTTT	CAISEYVYGQNFSNQPQHF
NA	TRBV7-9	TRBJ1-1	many	TGTGCCAGCAGCTTATACGGCAGGGACACTGAAGCTTTCTTT	CASSLYGRDTEAFF
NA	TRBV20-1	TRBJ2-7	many	TGCAGTGCTGATATGGGGGTCTCGTACGAGCAGTACTTC	CSADMGVSYEQYF
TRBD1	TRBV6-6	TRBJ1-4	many	TGTGCCAGCAGACGGACAGGAGCAACTAATGAAAAACTGTTTTTT	CASRRTGATNEKLFF
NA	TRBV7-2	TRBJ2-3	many	TGTGCCAGCAGCTTAGTGGTTGGGGTGCACACAGATACGCAGTATTTT	CASSLVVGVHTDTQYF
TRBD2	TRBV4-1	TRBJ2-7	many	TGCGCCAGCAGCCACGCTACTAGCGGGGGGCATGACGAGCAGTACTTC	CASSHATSGGHDEQYF
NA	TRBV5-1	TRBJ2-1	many	TGCGCCAGCAGCGCTCCGGGACAAAATAGGCAGTTCTTC	CASSAPGQNRQFF
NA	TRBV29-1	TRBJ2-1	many	TGCAGCGTTCCCGGACAGGGAGGGGACAATGAGCAGTTCTTC	CSVPGQGGDNEQFF
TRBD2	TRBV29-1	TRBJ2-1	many	TGCAGCGCCAACTTTGGGGGGGCCTACAATGAGCAGTTCTTC	CSANFGGAYNEQFF
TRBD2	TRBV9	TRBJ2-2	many	TGTGCCAGCAGCCGGACTAGCGACACCGGGGAGCTGTTTTTT	CASSRTSDTGELFF
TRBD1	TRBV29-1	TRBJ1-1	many	TGCAGCGCGGACAGGGGGAACACTGAAGCTTTCTTT	CSADRGNTEAFF
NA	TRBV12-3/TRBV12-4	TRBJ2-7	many	TGTGCCAGCAGCCCCGGACACGGTTACGAGCAGTACTTC	CASSPGHGYEQYF
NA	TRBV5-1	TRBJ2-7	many	TGCGCCAGCAGCCCCCGGGGTGAGGGGTACGAGCAGTACTTC	CASSPRGEGYEQYF
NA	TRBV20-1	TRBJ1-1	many	TGCAGTGCTAGCGGGGACGACACTGAAGCTTTCTTT	CSASGDDTEAFF
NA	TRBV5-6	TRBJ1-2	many	TGTGCCAGCAGCTTGCCCGATTATGGCTACACCTTC	CASSLPDYGYTF
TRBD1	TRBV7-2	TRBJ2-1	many	TGTGCCAGCAGCTTAGGGGACAGGGGGTCCTACAATGAGCAGTTCTTC	CASSLGDRGSYNEQFF
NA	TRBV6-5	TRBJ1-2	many	TGTGCCAGCAGTGACTACTTCCGCAGGGGCTATGGCTACACCTTC	CASSDYFRRGYGYTF